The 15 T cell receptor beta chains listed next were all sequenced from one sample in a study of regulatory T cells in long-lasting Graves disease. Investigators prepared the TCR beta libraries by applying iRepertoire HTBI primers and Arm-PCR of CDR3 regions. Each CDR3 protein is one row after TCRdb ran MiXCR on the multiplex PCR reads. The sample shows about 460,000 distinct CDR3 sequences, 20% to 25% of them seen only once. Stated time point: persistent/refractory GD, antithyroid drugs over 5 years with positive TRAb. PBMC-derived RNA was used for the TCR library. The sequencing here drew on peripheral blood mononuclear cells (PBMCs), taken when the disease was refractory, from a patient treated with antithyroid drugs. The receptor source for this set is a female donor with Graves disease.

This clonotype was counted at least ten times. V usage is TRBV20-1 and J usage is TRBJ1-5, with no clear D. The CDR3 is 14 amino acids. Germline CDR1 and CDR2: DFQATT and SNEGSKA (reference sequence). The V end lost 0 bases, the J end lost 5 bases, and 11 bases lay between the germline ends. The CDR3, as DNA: TGCAGTGCTAGAGATTTGGGAGTAGATCAGCCCCAGCATTTT. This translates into CSARDLGVDQPQHF.

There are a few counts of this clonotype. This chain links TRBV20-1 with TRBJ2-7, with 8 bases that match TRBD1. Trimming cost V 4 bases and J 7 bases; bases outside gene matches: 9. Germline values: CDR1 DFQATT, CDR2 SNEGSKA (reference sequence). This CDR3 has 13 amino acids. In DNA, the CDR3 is TGCAGTGCTACTCGGACAGGGCGAGGAGAGCAGTACTTC. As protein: CSATRTGRGEQYF.

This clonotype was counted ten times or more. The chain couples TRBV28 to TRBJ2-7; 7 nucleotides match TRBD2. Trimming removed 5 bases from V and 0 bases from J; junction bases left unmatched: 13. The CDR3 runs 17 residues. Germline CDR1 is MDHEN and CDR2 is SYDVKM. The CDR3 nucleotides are TGTGCCAGCAGTAAAAAGGGAAGACTAGCCTACTCCTACGAGCAGTACTTC. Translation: CASSKKGRLAYSYEQYF.

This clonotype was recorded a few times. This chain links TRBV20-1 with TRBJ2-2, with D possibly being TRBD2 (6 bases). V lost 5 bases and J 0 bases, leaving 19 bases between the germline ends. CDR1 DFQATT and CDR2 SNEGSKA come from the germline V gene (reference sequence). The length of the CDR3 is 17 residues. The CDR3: CSADPGLLGPNTGELFF. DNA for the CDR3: TGCAGTGCTGACCCGGGACTCCTAGGGCCGAACACCGGGGAGCTGTTTTTT.

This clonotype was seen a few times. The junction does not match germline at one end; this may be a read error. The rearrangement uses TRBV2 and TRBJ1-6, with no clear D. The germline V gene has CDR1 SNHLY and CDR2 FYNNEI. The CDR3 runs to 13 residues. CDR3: CASTTRTAAPPHF. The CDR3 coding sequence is TGTGCCAGCACTACCCGAACGGCCGCTCCCCCCCACTTT.

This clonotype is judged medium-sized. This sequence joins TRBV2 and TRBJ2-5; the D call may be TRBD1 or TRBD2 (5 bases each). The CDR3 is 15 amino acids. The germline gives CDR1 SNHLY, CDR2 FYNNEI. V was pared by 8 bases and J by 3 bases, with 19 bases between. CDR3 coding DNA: TGTGCCAGCGGTCTGGGGCAGATAGCGAAAGAGACCCAGTACTTC. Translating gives CASGLGQIAKETQYF.

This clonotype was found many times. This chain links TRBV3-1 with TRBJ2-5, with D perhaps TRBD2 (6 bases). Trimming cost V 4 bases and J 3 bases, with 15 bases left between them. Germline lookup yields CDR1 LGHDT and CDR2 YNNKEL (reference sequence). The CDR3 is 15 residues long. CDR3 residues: CASSPWRAREETQYF. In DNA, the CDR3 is TGTGCCAGCAGCCCCTGGAGGGCACGTGAAGAGACCCAGTACTTC.

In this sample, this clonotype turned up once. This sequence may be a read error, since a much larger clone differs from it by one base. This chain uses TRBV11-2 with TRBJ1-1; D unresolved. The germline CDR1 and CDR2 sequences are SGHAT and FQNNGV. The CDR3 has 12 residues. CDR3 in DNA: TGTGCCGGCAGACCACTGAACACTGAAGCTTTCTTT. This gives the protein CAGRPLNTEAFF.

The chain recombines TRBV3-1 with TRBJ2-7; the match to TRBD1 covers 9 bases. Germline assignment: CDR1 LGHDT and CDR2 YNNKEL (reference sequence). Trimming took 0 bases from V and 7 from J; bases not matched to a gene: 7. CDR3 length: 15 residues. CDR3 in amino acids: CASSQDLQGAGEQYF. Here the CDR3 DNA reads TGTGCCAGCAGCCAAGATTTACAGGGGGCTGGGGAGCAGTACTTC.

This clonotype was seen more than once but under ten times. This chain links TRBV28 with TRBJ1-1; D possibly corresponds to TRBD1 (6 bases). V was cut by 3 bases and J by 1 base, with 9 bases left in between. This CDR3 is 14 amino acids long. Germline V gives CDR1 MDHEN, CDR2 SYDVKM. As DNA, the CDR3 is TGTGCCAGCAGTTTCCGGACAGAGAACACTGAAGCTTTCTTT. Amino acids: CASSFRTENTEAFF. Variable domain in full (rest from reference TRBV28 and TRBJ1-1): DVKVTQSSRYLVKRTGEKVFLECVQDMDHENMFWYRQDPGLGLRLIYFSYDVKMKEKGDIPEGYSVSREKKERFSLILESASTNQTSMYLCASSFRTENTEAFFGQGTRLTVV.

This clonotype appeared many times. The CDR3 loop is CASARLGGPSYEQYF. In DNA form, the CDR3 reads TGTGCCAGCGCCAGATTGGGGGGCCCTTCCTACGAGCAGTACTTC. This rearrangement joins TRBV6-1 to TRBJ2-7; tentatively, D is TRBD1 or TRBD2 (6 bases each). CDR3 length: 15 residues. Trimming removed 8 bases from V and 1 base from J, with 18 bases in between. Germline loops: CDR1 MNHNS, CDR2 SASEGT.

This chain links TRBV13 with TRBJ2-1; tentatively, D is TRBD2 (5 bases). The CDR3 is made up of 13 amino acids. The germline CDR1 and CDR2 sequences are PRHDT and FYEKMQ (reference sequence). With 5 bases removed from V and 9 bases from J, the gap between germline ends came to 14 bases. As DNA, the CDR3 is TGTGCCAGCAGCCCGGACTCCTCAATTGAGCAGTTCTTC. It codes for CASSPDSSIEQFF. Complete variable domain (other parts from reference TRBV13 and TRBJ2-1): AAGVIQSPRHLIKEKRETATLKCYPIPRHDTVYWYQQGPGQDPQFLISFYEKMQSDKGSIPDRFSAQQFSDYHSELNMSSLELGDSALYFCASSPDSSIEQFFGPGTRLTVL.

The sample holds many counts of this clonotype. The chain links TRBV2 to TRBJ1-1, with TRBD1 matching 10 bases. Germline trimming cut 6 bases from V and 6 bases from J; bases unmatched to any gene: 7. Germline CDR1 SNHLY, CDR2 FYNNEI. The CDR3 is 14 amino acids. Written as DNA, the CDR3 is TGTGCCAGCAGCCGGGACAGGGGTTACGCTGAAGCTTTCTTT. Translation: CASSRDRGYAEAFF.

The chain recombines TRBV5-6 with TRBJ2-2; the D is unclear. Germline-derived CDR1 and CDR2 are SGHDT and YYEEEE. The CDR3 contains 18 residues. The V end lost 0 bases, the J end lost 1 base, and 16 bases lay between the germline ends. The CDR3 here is CASSLAKGWAVNTGELFF. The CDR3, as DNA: TGTGCCAGCAGCTTGGCGAAGGGTTGGGCAGTGAACACCGGGGAGCTGTTTTTT.

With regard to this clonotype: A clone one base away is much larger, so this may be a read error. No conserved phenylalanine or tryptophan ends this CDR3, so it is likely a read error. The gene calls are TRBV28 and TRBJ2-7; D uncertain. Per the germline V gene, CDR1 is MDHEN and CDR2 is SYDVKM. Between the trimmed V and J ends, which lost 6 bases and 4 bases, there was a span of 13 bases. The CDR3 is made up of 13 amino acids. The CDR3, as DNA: TGTGCCAGCAGAACTTTAGAAAAATACGAGCAGTACATC. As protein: CASRTLEKYEQYI.